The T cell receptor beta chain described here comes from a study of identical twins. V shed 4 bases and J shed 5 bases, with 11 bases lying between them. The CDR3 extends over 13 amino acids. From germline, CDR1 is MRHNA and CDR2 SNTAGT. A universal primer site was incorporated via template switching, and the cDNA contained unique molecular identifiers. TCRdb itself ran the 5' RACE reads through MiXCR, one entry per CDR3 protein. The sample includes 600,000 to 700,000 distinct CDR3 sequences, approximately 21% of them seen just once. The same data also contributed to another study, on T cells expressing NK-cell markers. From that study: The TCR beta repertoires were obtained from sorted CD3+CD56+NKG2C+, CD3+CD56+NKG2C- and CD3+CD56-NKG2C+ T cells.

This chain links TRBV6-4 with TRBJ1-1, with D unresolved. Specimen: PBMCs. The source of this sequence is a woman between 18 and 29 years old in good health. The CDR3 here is CASSVEGTTEAFF. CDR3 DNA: TGTGCCAGCAGTGTGGAGGGAACGACTGAAGCTTTCTTT.